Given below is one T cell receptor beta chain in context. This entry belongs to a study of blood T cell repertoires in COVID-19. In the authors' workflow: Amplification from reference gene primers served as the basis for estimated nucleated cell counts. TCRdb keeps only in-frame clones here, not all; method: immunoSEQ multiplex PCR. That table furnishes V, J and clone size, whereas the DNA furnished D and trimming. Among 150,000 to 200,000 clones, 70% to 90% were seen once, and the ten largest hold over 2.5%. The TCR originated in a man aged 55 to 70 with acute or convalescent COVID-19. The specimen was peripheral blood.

DNA of the CDR3: TGCGCCAGCAGCCAAGGGGGGAGGCGGGTGGACACCGGGGAGCTGTTTTTT. Residues: CASSQGGRRVDTGELFF. The rearrangement uses TRBV4-1 and TRBJ2-2, with a possible D match to TRBD2 (6 bases). This CDR3 has 17 residues. The germline V gene encodes CDR1 MGHRA and CDR2 YSYEKL. The ends were cut back, 1 base at V and 3 bases at J, with 15 bases in the middle.